This T cell receptor beta chain was observed in a study of Ad26.COV2.S vaccination and SARS-CoV-2 variants. Study-wide results and limits: With respect to non-spike TCR breadth, vaccine and placebo recipients were similar. Vaccine recipients had higher spike-specific TCR breadth than placebo recipients. Substantial breadth was reportedly displayed by spike-specific CD8+ and CD4+ T cell responses after vaccination. TCR breadth and depth analyses may have underestimated total T cell responses.

Repertoires were generated with immunoSEQ multiplex PCR, while TCRdb's copy carries only in-frame clones and drops some. The top ten clones hold 5% to 6.5% of a sample with 150,000 to 200,000 clones, around nine tenths of them seen once. A remark on this clone: Its target is unknown.

This CDR3 comprises 17 residues. V dropped 3 bases and J dropped 5; count of bases not matched to a gene: 14. The germline CDR1 and CDR2 sequences are SGDLS and YYNGEE. This TCR derives from a human donor who had recovered from COVID-19. The sequences come from peripheral blood, collected after recovery from COVID-19. The chain carries TRBV9 and TRBJ2-1; 7 nucleotides match TRBD1. The CDR3 loop is CASSASPWDRINNEQFF. CDR3 sequence (DNA): TGTGCCAGCAGCGCCTCGCCTTGGGACAGAATAAACAATGAGCAGTTCTTC.